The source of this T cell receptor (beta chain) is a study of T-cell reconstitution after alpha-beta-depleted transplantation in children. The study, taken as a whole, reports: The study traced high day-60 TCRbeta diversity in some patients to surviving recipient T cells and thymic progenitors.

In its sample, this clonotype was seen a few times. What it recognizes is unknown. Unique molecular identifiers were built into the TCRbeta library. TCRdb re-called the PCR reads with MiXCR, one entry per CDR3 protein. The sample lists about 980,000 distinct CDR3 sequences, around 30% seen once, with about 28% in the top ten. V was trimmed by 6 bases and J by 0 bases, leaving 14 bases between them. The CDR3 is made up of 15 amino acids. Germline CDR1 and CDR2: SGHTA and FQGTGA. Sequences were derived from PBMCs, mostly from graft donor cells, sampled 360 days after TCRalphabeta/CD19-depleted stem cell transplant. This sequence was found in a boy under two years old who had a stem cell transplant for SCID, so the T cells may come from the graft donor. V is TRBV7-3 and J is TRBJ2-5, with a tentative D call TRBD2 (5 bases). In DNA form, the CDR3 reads TGTGCCAGCAGTCTAACAGCGGTTTACCAAGAGACCCAGTACTTC. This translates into CASSLTAVYQETQYF.